The text below deals with one TCR beta chain. The antigen remains undetermined. A deep-level run was used for the assay. Method: immunoSEQ multiplex PCR; TCRdb's copy keeps in-frame clones and lacks some. The data show roughly 2.5 million clones, with approximately 94% seen just once and under 0.15% held by the top ten. The V and J ends lost 9 bases and 2 bases, in that order; junction bases with no gene match: 5. The germline V gene has CDR1 MNHNS and CDR2 SASEGT. CDR3 length: 13 amino acids. This specimen comes from a study of shared clonotypes between healthy human individuals. Regarding the study as a whole: Rarefaction analysis demonstrated incomplete sorted-subset sequencing notwithstanding large depth. Sharing across four donors was highest in naive CD4 (about 5%) and lowest in memory CD8 (about 0.4%).

A CD45RA-negative memory subset and a CD45RA+ naive subset were separated from the CD4+ cells. V usage is TRBV6-1 and J usage is TRBJ2-7; 9 bases agree with TRBD2. The TCR sequence derives from a man between 18 and 35 years old in good health. Specimen: naive CD4+ T cells sorted from blood. Subset denoted: CD45RA+ positively selected. The CDR3 sequence: CASASGGPYEQYF. DNA of the CDR3: TGTGCCAGTGCGAGCGGGGGGCCCTACGAGCAGTACTTC.